This TCR beta chain was captured by sequencing in a study of high-grade serous ovarian cancer treatment subgroups. The data were produced by immunoSEQ multiplex PCR, yet TCRdb's version contains in-frame clones alone and is incomplete. The sample includes around 6,100 clones, 79% of them seen just once. V gave up 7 bases and J gave up 5 bases; unmatched junction bases: 7. This CDR3 is 13 amino acids long. Germline lookup yields CDR1 MNHEY and CDR2 SVGAGI. Tumor samples were obtained before definitive surgery or chemotherapy. This clone was detected only once. What it recognizes is unknown. Study results and limitations: The analyses considered CDR3 and ignored CDR1 and CDR2. Repertoire similarity ranged about 0.11 to 0.8 between tumors of one patient.

The sequence came from a human donor with high-grade serous ovarian cancer. The V gene is TRBV6-5, the J gene TRBJ1-2; TRBD1 aligns across 7 bases. The sequenced sample consisted of tumor tissue. CDR3 residues: CASTPTGLYGYTF. The CDR3 nucleotides read TGTGCCAGCACCCCGACAGGGCTTTATGGCTACACCTTC.